Listed below are T cell receptor beta chains from one sample, sequenced in a study of shared clonotypes between healthy human individuals. Profiling relied on immunoSEQ multiplex PCR, and the TCRdb table lists in-frame clones only, not all of them. In the table there are roughly 2 million clones, 85% to 95% of which are singletons. The sequenced sample was naive CD8+ T cells sorted from blood. All receptors derive from a young man in good health. Each CDR3 is given with its conserved first and last residue. Fields, in order: V gene, J gene, clone size, D gene, CDR3 protein, CDR3 DNA. The D gene is left open where the match is weak. The listing skips clone size in some rows; elsewhere it reads once, few, many or a size class.

>TRBV29-1|TRBJ2-7|once|TRBD2
CSVEDWGLADYEQYF
TGCAGCGTTGAAGATTGGGGACTAGCGGATTACGAGCAGTACTTC
>TRBV28|TRBJ2-7|NA|TRBD1
CASSWTGSSYEQYF
TGTGCCAGCAGTTGGACAGGGAGCTCCTACGAGCAGTACTTC
>TRBV7-8|TRBJ2-3|NA|TRBD2
CASSLQLAGGVADTQYF
TGTGCCAGCAGCTTACAGCTAGCGGGAGGGGTGGCAGATACGCAGTATTTT
>TRBV6-5|TRBJ2-5|NA|NA
CASSYSTSAQETQYF
TGTGCCAGCAGTTACTCGACGTCAGCTCAAGAGACCCAGTACTTC
>TRBV5-4|TRBJ2-1|NA|TRBD2
CASSPGGAYNEQFF
TGTGCCAGCAGCCCCGGGGGGGCCTACAATGAGCAGTTCTTC
>TRBV7-2|TRBJ1-5|NA|NA
CASSLVWSQPQHF
TGTGCCAGCAGCTTAGTTTGGAGTCAGCCCCAGCATTTT
>TRBV5-4|TRBJ2-7|NA|TRBD1
CASSSGTATTYEQYF
TGTGCCAGCAGCTCCGGGACAGCTACTACCTACGAGCAGTACTTC
>TRBV28|TRBJ1-5|once|NA
CASSYSGGQPQHF
TGTGCCAGCAGTTATTCGGGGGGCCAGCCCCAGCATTTT
>TRBV28|TRBJ2-7|once|NA
CASSEDPRGSYEQYF
TGTGCCAGCAGTGAGGACCCCAGGGGAAGCTACGAGCAGTACTTC
>TRBV4-1|TRBJ2-1|NA|NA
CASSQDPGPSYNEQFF
TGCGCCAGCAGCCAAGATCCGGGACCCTCCTACAATGAGCAGTTCTTC
>TRBV6-5|TRBJ1-2|NA|TRBD1
CASSFQGAYGYTF
TGTGCCAGCAGTTTCCAGGGGGCGTATGGCTACACCTTC
>TRBV27|TRBJ2-3|NA|TRBD2
CASSTRVAGFTDTQYF
TGTGCCAGCAGTACCCGAGTAGCGGGGTTCACAGATACGCAGTATTTT
>TRBV11-2|TRBJ2-7|NA|TRBD1
CASTGTVVYEQYF
TGTGCCAGTACCGGGACAGTTGTCTACGAGCAGTACTTC
>TRBV5-4|TRBJ2-7|once|NA
CASSLGGYEQYF
TGTGCCAGCAGCCTAGGGGGGTACGAGCAGTACTTC
>TRBV7-9|TRBJ2-2|NA|NA
CASRGRDTGELFF
TGTGCCAGCAGGGGTAGGGACACCGGGGAGCTGTTTTTT
>TRBV11-2|TRBJ2-3|NA|NA
CASSLVLSSGTDTQYF
TGTGCCAGCAGCTTAGTGTTGAGCTCTGGCACAGATACGCAGTATTTT
>TRBV4-3|TRBJ2-5|NA|TRBD2
CASSQFPGTSGRGGQETQYF
TGCGCCAGCAGCCAATTTCCCGGGACTAGCGGGAGAGGGGGGCAAGAGACCCAGTACTTC
>TRBV7-8|TRBJ2-7|NA|TRBD1
CASSSTGGSYEQYF
TGTGCCAGCAGTTCGACAGGGGGTTCCTACGAGCAGTACTTC
>TRBV27|TRBJ1-1|NA|TRBD1
CASSQGQGSTEAFF
TGTGCCAGCAGCCAGGGACAGGGGTCGACTGAAGCTTTCTTT
>TRBV10-3|TRBJ1-1|NA|NA
CAISETDTEAFF
TGTGCCATCAGTGAGACAGACACTGAAGCTTTCTTT
>TRBV6-5|TRBJ2-5|NA|NA
CASSYDYQETQYF
TGTGCCAGCAGTTACGACTATCAAGAGACCCAGTACTTC
>TRBV10-1|TRBJ2-1|NA|TRBD2
CASSESGSINEQFF
TGCGCCAGCAGTGAAAGCGGGAGTATCAATGAGCAGTTCTTC
>TRBV7-7|TRBJ2-7|NA|TRBD1
CASSQGTGYEQYF
TGTGCTAGCAGCCAAGGGACAGGCTACGAGCAGTACTTC
>TRBV5-4|TRBJ1-1|NA|NA
CASSLEVGREAFF
TGTGCCAGCAGCTTGGAAGTGGGACGTGAAGCTTTCTTT
>TRBV4-1|TRBJ2-7|NA|TRBD1
CASSQDRGPYEQYF
TGCGCCAGCAGCCAAGACAGGGGGCCCTACGAGCAGTACTTC
>TRBV5-6|TRBJ2-7|NA|NA
CASSWGPGGQYF
TGTGCCAGCAGCTGGGGGCCCGGGGGGCAGTACTTC
>TRBV7-3|TRBJ2-1|once|NA
CASSSASYNEQFF
TGTGCCAGCAGCTCAGCGTCCTACAATGAGCAGTTCTTC
>TRBV28|TRBJ2-1|NA|TRBD1
CASTNGGTGYNEQFF
TGTGCCAGCACCAACGGAGGGACAGGCTACAATGAGCAGTTCTTC
>TRBV7-9|TRBJ1-6|NA|NA
CASSTGQSPGSPLHF
TGTGCCAGCAGCACCGGACAGAGCCCGGGTTCACCCCTCCACTTT
>TRBV27|TRBJ2-3|NA|NA
CASSPGGVSGTDTQYF
TGTGCCAGCAGTCCTGGAGGGGTTAGCGGCACAGATACGCAGTATTTT
>TRBV5-1|TRBJ1-4|NA|TRBD1
CASSQGQDNEKLFF
TGCGCCAGCAGCCAAGGACAGGATAATGAAAAACTGTTTTTT
>TRBV6-5|TRBJ2-2|NA|NA
CASSYGDSNTGELFF
TGTGCCAGCAGTTATGGTGACTCAAACACCGGGGAGCTGTTTTTT
>TRBV4-2|TRBJ1-2|NA|NA
CASSPGPGNNYGYTF
TGTGCCAGCAGCCCTGGGCCAGGGAACAACTATGGCTACACCTTC
>TRBV4-3|TRBJ2-7|NA|TRBD2
CASSQVFMGTSGIYEQYF
TGCGCCAGCAGCCAAGTTTTTATGGGGACTAGCGGGATCTACGAGCAGTACTTC
>TRBV11-2|TRBJ1-5|once|NA
CASSEGQRDLQHF
TGTGCCAGCAGCGAAGGACAGCGAGATCTCCAGCATTTT
>TRBV6-5|TRBJ2-7|NA|TRBD2
CASSYSGLAFYEQYF
TGTGCCAGCAGTTACTCGGGACTAGCCTTCTACGAGCAGTACTTC
>TRBV9|TRBJ2-2|NA|TRBD2
CASSVADSGRDTGELFF
TGTGCCAGCAGCGTAGCGGATAGCGGGAGGGACACCGGGGAGCTGTTTTTT
>TRBV19|TRBJ2-7|NA|NA
CASSISRGLVGYEQYF
TGTGCCAGTAGTATTTCAAGGGGCCTGGTGGGGTACGAGCAGTACTTC
>TRBV30|TRBJ2-5|NA|NA
CAWSSRNQETQYF
TGTGCCTGGAGTTCTCGGAACCAAGAGACCCAGTACTTC
>TRBV27|TRBJ2-7|NA|NA
CASSFYQGYEQYF
TGTGCCAGCAGTTTCTACCAGGGCTACGAGCAGTACTTC
>TRBV2|TRBJ2-3|NA|NA
CATLGHTDTQYF
TGTGCCACGCTCGGTCACACAGATACGCAGTATTTT
>TRBV2|TRBJ2-3|NA|NA
CASSSPGADTQYF
TGTGCCAGCTCTAGCCCTGGTGCAGATACGCAGTATTTT
>TRBV5-1|TRBJ2-5|NA|NA
CASSSWTRETQYF
TGCGCCAGCAGCTCTTGGACACGGGAGACCCAGTACTTC
>TRBV30|TRBJ2-7|NA|TRBD1
CAWSGTGVEQYF
TGTGCCTGGAGTGGGACAGGAGTCGAGCAGTACTTC
>TRBV6-1|TRBJ1-4|NA|NA
CASSENRVWDNEKLFF
TGTGCCAGCAGTGAAAACAGGGTATGGGATAATGAAAAACTGTTTTTT
>TRBV4-3|TRBJ1-2|NA|NA
CASSPLGTLYGYTF
TGCGCCAGCAGCCCTCTCGGGACCCTCTATGGCTACACCTTC
>TRBV18|TRBJ2-1|NA|NA
CASSDLGVSNEQFF
TGTGCCAGCTCCGACCTGGGGGTTTCCAATGAGCAGTTCTTC
>TRBV9|TRBJ2-5|NA|NA
CASSVGQGGRETQYF
TGTGCCAGCAGCGTAGGGCAGGGCGGTAGAGAGACCCAGTACTTC
>TRBV28|TRBJ2-3|NA|TRBD1
CASSSLDLQGTDTQYF
TGTGCCAGCAGTTCCTTGGACTTACAGGGGACCGATACGCAGTATTTT
>TRBV10-3|TRBJ1-1|NA|TRBD1
CAISDLDRGVSGTEAFF
TGTGCCATCAGTGATTTGGACAGGGGAGTATCGGGCACTGAAGCTTTCTTT
>TRBV6-1|TRBJ1-2|NA|NA
CASVSGWTYGYTF
TGTGCCAGCGTCTCAGGGTGGACCTATGGCTACACCTTC
>TRBV27|TRBJ2-2|NA|TRBD2
CASRGTSGTTGELFF
TGTGCCAGCAGGGGGACTAGCGGGACCACCGGGGAGCTGTTTTTT